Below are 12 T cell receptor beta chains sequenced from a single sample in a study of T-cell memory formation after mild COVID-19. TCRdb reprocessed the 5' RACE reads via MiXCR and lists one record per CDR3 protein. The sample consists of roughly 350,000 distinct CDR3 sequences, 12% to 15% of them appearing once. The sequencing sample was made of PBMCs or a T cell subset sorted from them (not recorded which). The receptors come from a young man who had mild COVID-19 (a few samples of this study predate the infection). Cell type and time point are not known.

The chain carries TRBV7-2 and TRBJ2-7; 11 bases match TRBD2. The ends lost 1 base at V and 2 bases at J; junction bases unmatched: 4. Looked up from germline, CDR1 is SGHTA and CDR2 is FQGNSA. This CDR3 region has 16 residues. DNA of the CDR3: TGTGCCAGCAGCTTAGTCCTGACTAGCGGGGCCTACGAGCAGTACTTC. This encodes CASSLVLTSGAYEQYF.

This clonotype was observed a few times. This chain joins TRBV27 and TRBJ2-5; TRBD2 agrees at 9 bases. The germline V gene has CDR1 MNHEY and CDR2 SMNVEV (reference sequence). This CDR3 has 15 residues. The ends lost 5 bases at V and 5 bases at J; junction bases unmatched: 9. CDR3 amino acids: CASSAGGNYRETQYF. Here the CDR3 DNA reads TGTGCCAGCAGTGCGGGGGGGAACTATCGGGAGACCCAGTACTTC.

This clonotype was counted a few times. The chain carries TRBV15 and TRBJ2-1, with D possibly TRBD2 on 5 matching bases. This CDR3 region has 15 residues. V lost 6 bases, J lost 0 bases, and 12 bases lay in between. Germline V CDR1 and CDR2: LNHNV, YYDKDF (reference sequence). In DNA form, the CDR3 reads TGTGCCACCAGTTGGACTGTAAGCTCCTACAATGAGCAGTTCTTC. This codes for CATSWTVSSYNEQFF.

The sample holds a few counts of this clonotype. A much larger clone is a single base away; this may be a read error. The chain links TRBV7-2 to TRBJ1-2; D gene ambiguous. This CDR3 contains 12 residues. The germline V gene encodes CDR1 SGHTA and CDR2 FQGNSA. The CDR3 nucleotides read TGTGCCAGCAGGTTAGCTAACTATGGCTACACCTTC. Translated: CASRLANYGYTF.

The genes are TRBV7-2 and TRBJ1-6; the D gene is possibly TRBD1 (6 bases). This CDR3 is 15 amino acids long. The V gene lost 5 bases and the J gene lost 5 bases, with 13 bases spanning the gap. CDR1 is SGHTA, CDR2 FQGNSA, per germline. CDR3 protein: CASSRKGGHNSPLHF. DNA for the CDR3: TGTGCCAGCAGCAGAAAGGGGGGGCATAATTCACCCCTCCACTTT.

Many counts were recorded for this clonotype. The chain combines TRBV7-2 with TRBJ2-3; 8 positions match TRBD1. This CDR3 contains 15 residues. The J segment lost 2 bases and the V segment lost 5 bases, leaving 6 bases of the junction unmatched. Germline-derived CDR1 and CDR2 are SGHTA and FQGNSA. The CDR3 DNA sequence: TGTGCCAGCAGCGCCCGACAGGGGTTCACAGATACGCAGTATTTT. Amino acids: CASSARQGFTDTQYF. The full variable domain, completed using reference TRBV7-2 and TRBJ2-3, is GAGVSQSPSNKVTEKGKDVELRCDPISGHTALYWYRQSLGQGLEFLIYFQGNSAPDKSGLPSDRFSAERTGGSVSTLTIQRTQQEDSAVYLCASSARQGFTDTQYFGPGTRLTVL.

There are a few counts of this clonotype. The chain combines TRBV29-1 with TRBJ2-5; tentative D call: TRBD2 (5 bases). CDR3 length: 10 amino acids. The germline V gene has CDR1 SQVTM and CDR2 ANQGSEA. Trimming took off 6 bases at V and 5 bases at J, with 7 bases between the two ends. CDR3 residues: CSVREETQYF. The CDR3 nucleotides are TGCAGCGTGAGGGAGGAGACCCAGTACTTC.

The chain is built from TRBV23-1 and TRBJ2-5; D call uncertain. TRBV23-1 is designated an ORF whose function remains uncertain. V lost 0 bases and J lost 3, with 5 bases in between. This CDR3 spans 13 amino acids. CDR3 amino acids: CASSQSPEETQYF. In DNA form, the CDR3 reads TGCGCCAGCAGTCAATCGCCTGAAGAGACCCAGTACTTC.

The CDR3 protein is CASRKPGEGAYGYTF. The CDR3 bases are TGTGCCAGCCGCAAACCCGGCGAGGGGGCCTATGGCTACACCTTC. The chain carries TRBV27 and TRBJ1-2; 7 positions agree with TRBD1. Germline loops: CDR1 MNHEY, CDR2 SMNVEV (reference sequence). The J segment lost 4 bases and the V segment lost 8 bases, leaving 13 bases of the junction unmatched. CDR3 size: 15 residues.

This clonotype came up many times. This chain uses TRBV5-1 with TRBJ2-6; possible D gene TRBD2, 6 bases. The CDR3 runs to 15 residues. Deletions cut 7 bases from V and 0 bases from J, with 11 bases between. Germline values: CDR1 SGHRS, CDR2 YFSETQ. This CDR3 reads CASRAGNSGANVLTF. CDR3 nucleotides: TGCGCCAGCCGCGCGGGGAACTCTGGGGCCAACGTCCTGACTTTC. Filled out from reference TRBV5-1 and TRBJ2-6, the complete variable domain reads KAGVTQTPRYLIKTRGQQVTLSCSPISGHRSVSWYQQTPGQGLQFLFEYFSETQRNKGNFPGRFSGRQFSNSRSEMNVSTLELGDSALYLCASRAGNSGANVLTFGAGSRLTVL.

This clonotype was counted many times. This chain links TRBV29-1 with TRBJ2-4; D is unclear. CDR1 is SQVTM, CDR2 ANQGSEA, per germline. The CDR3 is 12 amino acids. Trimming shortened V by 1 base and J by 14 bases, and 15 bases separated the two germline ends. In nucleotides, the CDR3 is TGCAGCGTTGAAGGCTTGGACCGAGACGAGTACTTC. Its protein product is CSVEGLDRDEYF.

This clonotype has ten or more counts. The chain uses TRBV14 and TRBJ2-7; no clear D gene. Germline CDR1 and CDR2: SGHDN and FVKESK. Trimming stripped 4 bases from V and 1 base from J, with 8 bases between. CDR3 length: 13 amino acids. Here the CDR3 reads CASSPSASYEQYF. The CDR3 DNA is TGTGCCAGCAGCCCCTCCGCGTCCTACGAGCAGTACTTC.